These 27 T cell receptor beta chains came from one sample sequenced in a study of T cell responses to AZD1222 COVID-19 vaccine. Assay: immunoSEQ multiplex PCR; the TCRdb copy retains only in-frame clones and omits some. The sample holds 180,000 or so clones; 85% to 90% are singletons and the top ten take approximately 1.6%. Sequencing used peripheral blood, obtained on day 0 of AZD1222 vaccination. The origin of the receptors is an adult in good health.

The chain combines TRBV5-5 with TRBJ1-5; D is uncertain. The V and J ends lost 0 bases and 5 bases respectively, with 15 bases between them. This CDR3 comprises 16 residues. Per the germline V gene, CDR1 is SGHKS and CDR2 is YYEKEE (reference sequence). The chain's CDR3 is CASSLGIRAAYQPQHF. The DNA of the CDR3 is TGTGCCAGCAGCTTGGGAATAAGGGCCGCTTATCAGCCCCAGCATTTT.

The gene calls are TRBV18 and TRBJ2-1; tentatively, D is TRBD1 or TRBD2 (5 bases each). Germline CDR1 KGHSH, CDR2 LQKENI. The CDR3 is 17 amino acids. Trimming shortened V by 2 bases and J by 0 bases, and 14 bases separated the two germline ends. CDR3 in DNA: TGTGCCAGCTCACCAACGACAGTTACTAGCTCCTACAATGAGCAGTTCTTC. The encoded protein is CASSPTTVTSSYNEQFF.

This clone was observed a few times. The J gene is TRBJ2-3, the V gene TRBV28; TRBD2 aligns across 8 bases. The CDR3 contains 18 residues. CDR1 and CDR2 (germline): MDHEN, SYDVKM. J gave up 6 bases and V 5 bases, and 19 bases lay outside the gene matches. The DNA for the CDR3 is TGTGCCAGCAGTCCCCGGGCATTTAGCGGGAAAGGGACGGATACGCAGTATTTT. This gives the protein CASSPRAFSGKGTDTQYF.

The chain has TRBV10-3 and TRBJ1-1, with D maybe TRBD1 (6 bases). Between the trimmed V and J ends, which lost 2 bases and 11 bases, there was a span of 12 bases. CDR3 size: 12 residues. Per germline, CDR1 ENHRY and CDR2 SYGVKD. In DNA, the CDR3 is TGTGCCATCAGTGAGGGGGGGGCGTTGGCTTTCTTT. Encoded protein: CAISEGGALAFF.

The V and J genes are TRBV7-2 and TRBJ1-6; 8 bases are shared with TRBD1. In germline, CDR1 is SGHTA, CDR2 FQGNSA. The CDR3 totals 17 residues. With 1 base clipped from V and 10 bases from J, the junction kept 12 bases outside the gene matches. The CDR3 loop is CASSLVVGTGGRSPLHF. The CDR3 region has the DNA TGTGCCAGCAGCTTAGTAGTCGGGACAGGTGGTCGCTCACCCCTCCACTTT.

V usage is TRBV10-1 and J usage is TRBJ2-5; D is possibly TRBD2 (6 bases). The V gene's germline CDR1 is WNHNN and CDR2 SYGVQD (reference sequence). This CDR3 contains 15 residues. V lost 0 bases and J lost 5, with 13 bases in between. The CDR3 protein is CASSESRGLGETQYF. The CDR3 DNA follows: TGCGCCAGCAGTGAGTCGAGGGGACTGGGGGAGACCCAGTACTTC.

The J gene is TRBJ1-2, the V gene TRBV5-5; tentative D call: TRBD1 (6 bases). The CDR3 length is 17 residues. Trimming cost V 0 bases and J 2 bases, with 17 bases left between them. The V gene's germline CDR1 is SGHKS and CDR2 YYEKEE (reference sequence). The CDR3 region has the DNA TGTGCCAGCAGCTTGGGGACAGTGGGTTTAGGGAACTATGGCTACACCTTC. Protein sequence: CASSLGTVGLGNYGYTF.

The chain recombines TRBV14 with TRBJ2-1; the D is unclear. The CDR3 is 12 amino acids. Germline CDR1 is SGHDN and CDR2 is FVKESK. The V gene lost 4 bases and the J gene lost 7 bases, with 8 bases spanning the gap. The CDR3 loop is CASSPLPNEQFF. CDR3 nucleotide sequence: TGTGCCAGCAGCCCCCTCCCAAATGAGCAGTTCTTC. Full variable domain (missing parts from reference TRBV14 and TRBJ2-1): EAGVTQFPSHSVIEKGQTVTLRCDPISGHDNLYWYRRVMGKEIKFLLHFVKESKQDESGMPNNRFLAERTGGTYSTLKVQPAELEDSGVYFCASSPLPNEQFFGPGTRLTVL.

Written as DNA, the CDR3 is TGCGCCAGCAGCTTAGCGGGGAGGGCCTACAATGAGCAGTTCTTC. This translates into CASSLAGRAYNEQFF. This rearrangement joins TRBV5-1 to TRBJ2-1; 7 nucleotides align to TRBD2. V shed 2 bases, J shed 2 bases, and the junction held 4 bases outside the gene matches. This CDR3 comprises 15 residues. Germline V CDR1 and CDR2: SGHRS, YFSETQ.

The gene calls are TRBV2 and TRBJ1-2; no reliable D call. The germline CDR1 and CDR2 sequences are SNHLY and FYNNEI. Trimming stripped 2 bases from V and 2 bases from J, with 6 bases between. CDR3 length: 13 residues. The CDR3 spells CASSENINYGYTF. CDR3 in DNA: TGTGCCAGCAGTGAAAACATAAACTATGGCTACACCTTC.

A single count supports this clone. The chain employs TRBV6-2 or TRBV6-3 and TRBJ1-1; D remains unclear. This CDR3 spans 12 amino acids. In germline, CDR1 is MNHEY, CDR2 SVGEGT. V shed 1 base and J shed 11 bases, with 11 bases lying between them. DNA for the CDR3: TGTGCCAGCAGTTACTTAGGGTCGGTGGCTTTCTTT. This gives the protein CASSYLGSVAFF.

The chain employs TRBV5-1 and TRBJ2-5; D might be TRBD2 (6 bases). Trimming removed 3 bases at V and 5 bases at J, with 20 bases between. The CDR3 length is 16 residues. CDR1 and CDR2 from the germline V gene are SGHRS and YFSETQ. CDR3 nucleotides: TGCGCCAGCAGCTCGTTAATGGGAGGCCGGGAGGAGACCCAGTACTTC. This encodes CASSSLMGGREETQYF.

The chain joins TRBV28 to TRBJ1-6; D unclear. The germline CDR1 and CDR2 sequences are MDHEN and SYDVKM. The V and J ends lost 5 bases and 10 bases respectively, with 15 bases between them. The CDR3 sequence is 14 residues long. CDR3 sequence reads: CASSLPAIGSPLHF. CDR3 nucleotide sequence: TGTGCCAGCAGTCTCCCGGCCATAGGGTCACCCCTCCACTTT.

The chain carries TRBV5-1 and TRBJ2-1; D possibly corresponds to TRBD2 (6 bases). Germline loops: CDR1 SGHRS, CDR2 YFSETQ. The V gene lost 0 bases and the J gene lost 14 bases, with 12 bases spanning the gap. This CDR3 spans 12 amino acids. CDR3 in DNA: TGCGCCAGCAGCTTGGAGTCTGGCGGGGAGTTCTTC. Translating it yields CASSLESGGEFF.

The rearrangement joins TRBV11-3 to TRBJ2-3; a weak D match, TRBD1 (6 bases). Germline CDR1 and CDR2: SGHNT and YENEEA. CDR3 length: 14 amino acids. The V end was cut by 5 bases, the J end by 6 bases, with 15 bases between. Written as DNA, the CDR3 is TGTGCCAGCAGCCCCGTAGGGGGATCGGATACGCAGTATTTT. The encoded protein is CASSPVGGSDTQYF.

The chain joins TRBV19 to TRBJ1-1; D gene uncertain. The CDR3 length is 14 residues. CDR1 and CDR2 (germline): LNHDA, SQIVND (reference sequence). V lost 5 bases and J 6 bases, leaving 16 bases between the germline ends. CDR3 residues: CASSAPPDVPEAFF. CDR3 DNA: TGTGCCAGTAGTGCCCCCCCCGATGTCCCTGAAGCTTTCTTT. The entire variable domain, with the rest obtained from reference TRBV19 and TRBJ1-1, is as follows: DGGITQSPKYLFRKEGQNVTLSCEQNLNHDAMYWYRQDPGQGLRLIYYSQIVNDFQKGDIAEGYSVSREKKESFPLTVTSAQKNPTAFYLCASSAPPDVPEAFFGQGTRLTVV.

This clone appeared a single time. This chain uses TRBV5-1 with TRBJ2-3; 8 positions match TRBD2. This CDR3 has 17 amino acids. The germline gives CDR1 SGHRS, CDR2 YFSETQ. Trimming at V came to 5 bases and at J to 1 base, leaving 12 bases not matched to a gene. This chain's CDR3 is CASSPDAGGYRTDTQYF. CDR3 DNA: TGCGCCAGCAGTCCTGACGCGGGAGGATATCGCACAGATACGCAGTATTTT.

The chain recombines TRBV7-9 with TRBJ1-4, with 10 nucleotides matching TRBD1. This CDR3 contains 16 residues. V gave up 5 bases and J gave up 8 bases; unmatched junction bases: 11. The germline V gene encodes CDR1 SEHNR and CDR2 FQNEAQ (reference sequence). CDR3 bases: TGTGCCAGCAGCCGATGGGTTGGACAGGGGGTGGAAAAACTGTTTTTT. This gives the protein CASSRWVGQGVEKLFF.

The chain is built from TRBV5-1 and TRBJ1-1; 10 nucleotides align to TRBD1. The CDR3 has 14 residues. Per germline, CDR1 SGHRS and CDR2 YFSETQ. J gave up 4 bases and V 1 base, and 1 base lay outside the gene matches. The DNA for the CDR3 is TGCGCCAGCAGCTTGAGGACAGGGGGCACTGAAGCTTTCTTT. It specifies CASSLRTGGTEAFF.

This clone showed up just once. The chain recombines TRBV9 with TRBJ1-3; no firm D call. The CDR3 runs to 16 residues. CDR1 is SGDLS and CDR2 is YYNGEE in the germline V gene. Between the trimmed V and J ends, which lost 0 bases and 0 bases, there was a span of 10 bases. CDR3 DNA sequence: TGTGCCAGCAGCGTAGTAAGCTGGGGCTCTGGAAACACCATATATTTT. Translated: CASSVVSWGSGNTIYF. Full variable domain (rest looked up from reference TRBV9 and TRBJ1-3): DSGVTQTPKHLITATGQRVTLRCSPRSGDLSVYWYQQSLDQGLQFLIQYYNGEERAKGNILERFSAQQFPDLHSELNLSSLELGDSALYFCASSVVSWGSGNTIYFGEGSWLTVV.

This chain joins TRBV7-9 and TRBJ2-7; TRBD1 matches 8 bases. Germline lookup yields CDR1 SEHNR and CDR2 FQNEAQ (reference sequence). The CDR3 runs 14 residues. V shed 5 bases and J 4 bases; nucleotides not matched to a gene: 7. The chain's CDR3 is CASSHRTGQYEQYF. Here the CDR3 DNA reads TGTGCCAGCAGCCATAGGACAGGGCAATACGAGCAGTACTTC.

This clone is a singleton in its sample. The genes are TRBV18 and TRBJ2-1; D remains ambiguous. The CDR3 extends over 13 amino acids. Per germline, CDR1 KGHSH and CDR2 LQKENI. V gave up 2 bases and J gave up 8 bases, with 10 bases separating them. CDR3 loop: CASSPSSIHEQFF. CDR3 DNA: TGTGCCAGCTCACCATCAAGCATCCATGAGCAGTTCTTC.

The CDR3 loop is CASSPGLAGYNEQFF. The CDR3 DNA follows: TGTGCCAGCAGCCCGGGACTAGCGGGATACAATGAGCAGTTCTTC. This rearrangement joins TRBV5-6 to TRBJ2-1, with TRBD2 matching 13 bases. V shed 4 bases, J shed 4 bases, and the junction held 2 bases outside the gene matches. The germline V gene has CDR1 SGHDT and CDR2 YYEEEE. CDR3 length equals 15 residues.

The chain joins TRBV27 to TRBJ1-1; TRBD1 matches at 9 bases. The CDR3 loop spans 13 amino acids. V shed 7 bases, J shed 6 bases, and the junction held 6 bases outside the gene matches. Germline V lookup: CDR1 MNHEY, CDR2 SMNVEV (reference sequence). CDR3 nucleotides: TGTGCCAGCAATTCACAGGGGGCTGCTGAAGCTTTCTTT. Translation gives CASNSQGAAEAFF.

The chain couples TRBV28 to TRBJ2-3, with no clear D. Germline values: CDR1 MDHEN, CDR2 SYDVKM. Trimming cost V 6 bases and J 5 bases, with 24 bases left between them. The CDR3 length is 17 residues. CDR3 DNA: TGTGCCAGCAGCCCCCCGGCCAGCTTCGTAGCAGGAGATACGCAGTATTTT. This encodes CASSPPASFVAGDTQYF. Full variable domain (outside the CDR3, taken from reference TRBV28 and TRBJ2-3): DVKVTQSSRYLVKRTGEKVFLECVQDMDHENMFWYRQDPGLGLRLIYFSYDVKMKEKGDIPEGYSVSREKKERFSLILESASTNQTSMYLCASSPPASFVAGDTQYFGPGTRLTVL.

The V call is TRBV2, the J call TRBJ1-5, with 7 bases identical to TRBD1. The V segment lost 3 bases and the J segment 2 bases; nucleotides outside the gene matches: 7. This CDR3 contains 16 residues. Germline CDR1 and CDR2: SNHLY and FYNNEI. CDR3 sequence: CASSEDRPYGNQPQHF. CDR3 coding DNA: TGTGCCAGCAGTGAGGACAGGCCCTATGGCAATCAGCCCCAGCATTTT. The entire variable domain, with the rest obtained from reference TRBV2 and TRBJ1-5, is as follows: EPEVTQTPSHQVTQMGQEVILRCVPISNHLYFYWYRQILGQKVEFLVSFYNNEISEKSEIFDDQFSVERPDGSNFTLKIRSTKLEDSAMYFCASSEDRPYGNQPQHFGDGTRLSIL.

J is TRBJ2-1 and V is TRBV6-2 or TRBV6-3; the match to TRBD2 covers 7 bases. In germline, CDR1 is MNHEY, CDR2 SVGEGT. With V trimmed by 5 bases and J by 4 bases, 14 bases remained unmatched. The CDR3 extends over 17 amino acids. The CDR3, as DNA: TGTGCCAGCAGTCCCCGCCAGGGACTACCCGGGTACAATGAGCAGTTCTTC. Its translation: CASSPRQGLPGYNEQFF.